The present T cell receptor (beta chain) was sequenced within a study of OX40 agonist ivuxolimab in advanced cancers. About the study: Patients undergoing dose escalation presented with hepatocellular carcinoma, melanoma, renal cell or head and neck cancer.

Data came from immunoSEQ multiplex PCR; TCRdb stores just in-frame clones and leaves some out. The sample lists about 71,000 clones; about 86% were seen once. Within the sample, this clone is medium-sized (0.01 to 0.1%). Germline V gene lookup returns CDR1 SGHAT and CDR2 FQDESV (reference sequence). This CDR3 region has 14 residues. V was shortened by 1 base and J by 4 bases, with 11 bases between the two germline ends. This TCR was sampled from an adult with an advanced solid tumor such as melanoma, head and neck, liver or kidney cancer. The chain carries TRBV11-1 and TRBJ2-7, with D perhaps TRBD1 (5 bases). The sample was CD4+ or CD8+ T cells sorted from blood, taken in a trial of the OX40 agonist ivuxolimab. The CDR3 DNA is TGTGCCAGCAGCTTAGGTCCAGGGCGGTACGAGCAGTACTTC. Translating it yields CASSLGPGRYEQYF.